The T cell receptor beta chain under discussion was sequenced for a study of cytomegalovirus exposure and HLA in healthy donors. Points from the study as a whole: HLA-A and HLA-B allele assignments for most subjects were reportedly predicted accurately using TCR beta sequences.

The PCR was carried out with 60 Vbeta primers and 13 Jbeta primers. The method was immunoSEQ multiplex PCR; TCRdb's version includes in-frame clones alone and lacks a portion of them. The sample carries about 150,000 clones, around 78% recorded once. Concerning this clone: The antigen is unknown. The same CDR3 arises from other DNA sequences in this sample as well.

Germline CDR1 and CDR2: SEHNR and FQNEAQ (reference sequence). With 5 bases clipped from V and 8 bases from J, the junction kept 5 bases outside the gene matches. The CDR3 consists of 13 residues. Sequencing input: PBMCs. The sequence was collected from a middle-aged woman in good health and CMV-seronegative. The chain uses TRBV7-9 and TRBJ1-4; 7 bases line up with TRBD1. The CDR3 DNA reads as TGTGCCAGCAGCCCTCAGGGGGGCGAAAAACTGTTTTTT. Protein product: CASSPQGGEKLFF.